This TCR beta chain was retrieved from a study of cytomegalovirus exposure and HLA in healthy donors. The overall study: A prior study identified approximately 120 million unique TCR beta sequences from roughly 170 million T cells.

The PCR used 60 Vbeta and 13 Jbeta primers. This table comes from immunoSEQ multiplex PCR, and its TCRdb copy is limited to in-frame clones, with some not included. Of about 43,000 clones listed, around 56% were seen once; the top ten hold 5% to 6.5%. The specimen sequenced was PBMCs. The receptor comes from a man in his 60s in good health and CMV-seronegative.

The CDR3 coding sequence is TGTGCCAGCAGTCCCGGGACACTGAACACTGAAGCTTTCTTT. This sequence encodes CASSPGTLNTEAFF. V usage is TRBV27 and J usage is TRBJ1-1; maybe TRBD1 (6 bases). CDR3 length equals 14 residues. CDR1 and CDR2 (germline): MNHEY, SMNVEV (reference sequence). V lost 5 bases to trimming and J lost 0 bases, with 10 bases between them.